The rows below give T cell receptor beta chains drawn from one sample of a study of OX40 agonist ivuxolimab in advanced cancers. TCRdb's copy holds only in-frame clones and misses some; the assay was immunoSEQ multiplex PCR. The sample lists 60,000 to 85,000 clones, roughly 90% occurring once. The material sequenced was CD4+ or CD8+ T cells sorted from blood, taken in a trial of the OX40 agonist ivuxolimab. The receptors here all came from an adult with an advanced solid tumor such as melanoma, head and neck, liver or kidney cancer. The CDR3 runs from the conserved cysteine through the conserved F or W. A D gene is named only where the DNA matches it firmly. Only some rows state a clone size, as once, few, many or a class for expanded clones.

TRBD2	TRBV7-2	once	TRBJ2-3	TGTGCCAGCAGCTTAGGTGGCGGGAGCGTCGCACAGGATACGCAGTATTTT	CASSLGGGSVAQDTQYF
NA	TRBV14	NA	TRBJ2-5	TGTGCCAGCAGCTTACAAGAGACCCAGTACTTC	CASSLQETQYF
TRBD1	TRBV30	NA	TRBJ1-1	TGTGCCTGGAGGGACAGGGGATTGAACACTGAAGCTTTCTTT	CAWRDRGLNTEAFF
NA	TRBV20-1	NA	TRBJ1-1	TGCAGTGCTAGCCGCACTGAAGCTTTCTTT	CSASRTEAFF
TRBD1	TRBV4-2	NA	TRBJ1-5	TGTGCCAGCAGCCGGACAGGGGTGCATAGCAATCAGCCCCAGCATTTT	CASSRTGVHSNQPQHF
TRBD2	TRBV28	NA	TRBJ2-3	TGTGCCAGCACCTCCCTTGGCGGGCGGGAGGGCCGGGATACGCAGTATTTT	CASTSLGGREGRDTQYF
NA	TRBV7-9	NA	TRBJ1-1	TGTGCCAGCAGCTCCGTTGGCAGCCTAACTGAAGCTTTCTTT	CASSSVGSLTEAFF
NA	TRBV7-9	once	TRBJ1-2	TGTGCCAGCAGCGGTGAGGGAAACTCCTATGGCTACACCTTC	CASSGEGNSYGYTF
NA	TRBV19	NA	TRBJ2-3	TGTGCCAGTAGTATCCTGGGGGAAGCCGGGGATACGCAGTATTTT	CASSILGEAGDTQYF
NA	TRBV19	NA	TRBJ1-2	TGTGCCAGTAGCCGGTCCGGGACCAACTATGGCTACACCTTC	CASSRSGTNYGYTF
NA	TRBV5-1	NA	TRBJ2-7	TGCGCCAGCAGCTTGGGGACGACAGCCTACGAGCAGTACTTC	CASSLGTTAYEQYF
NA	TRBV12-1	NA	TRBJ1-2	TGTGCCAGCAGCTTTGAACAGGCGGGGGGCGTTGGCTACACCTTC	CASSFEQAGGVGYTF
TRBD1	TRBV2	NA	TRBJ2-7	TGTGCCAGCAGGGGGGACAGTCCAATGCACGAGCAGTACTTC	CASRGDSPMHEQYF
TRBD1	TRBV19	NA	TRBJ2-7	TGTGCCAGTAGCCGACCGGGACAGGGGGACGAGCAGTACTTC	CASSRPGQGDEQYF
TRBD1	TRBV28	NA	TRBJ1-5	TGTGCCAGCGAGGGACAGAAAAATCAGCCCCAGCATTTT	CASEGQKNQPQHF
TRBD2	TRBV7-6	NA	TRBJ2-2	TGTGCCAGCAGCTTAGGGAGACTAGCGGGAGAGGCCGGGGAGCTGTTTTTT	CASSLGRLAGEAGELFF
TRBD2	TRBV2	NA	TRBJ2-5	TGTGCCAGCAGTGAGTTTGGACTAGCGGGAGGTAAAGAGACCCAGTACTTC	CASSEFGLAGGKETQYF
NA	TRBV19	once	TRBJ1-2	TGTGCCAGTACCGCCTCGGGCGGCACCCTCCCTGGCTACACCTTC	CASTASGGTLPGYTF
NA	TRBV7-9	NA	TRBJ2-3	TGTGCCAGCAGCTCCCAAGGGGGGGGCCCCTGGGAGGATACGCAGTATTTT	CASSSQGGGPWEDTQYF
NA	TRBV6-1	NA	TRBJ1-1	TGTGCCAGCAGGCCCCCCGGAGTTTGGAACACTGAAGCTTTCTTT	CASRPPGVWNTEAFF
NA	TRBV7-2	NA	TRBJ2-5	TGTGCCAGCGCTGGGGCCAGGGAAGAGACCCAGTACTTC	CASAGAREETQYF
TRBD2	TRBV11-2	few	TRBJ2-2	TGTGCCAGCAGCAGGCGGACTAGGAGCGGGGAGCTGTTTTTT	CASSRRTRSGELFF
TRBD1	TRBV19	NA	TRBJ1-2	TGTGCCAGTAGTGCCTGGGACAGAATAAACTATGGCTACACCTTC	CASSAWDRINYGYTF
NA	TRBV4-2	NA	TRBJ1-2	TGTGCCAGCAGCCAAGAGTATGCGGGGATAGGTGGCTACACCTTC	CASSQEYAGIGGYTF
TRBD1	TRBV18	NA	TRBJ1-2	TGTGCCAGCTCAACGCGACAGGGGGCTGGCTACACCTTC	CASSTRQGAGYTF
TRBD1	TRBV6-1	few	TRBJ1-3	TGTGCCAGCAGTGAAGCAAGGGGGCTCTCTGGAAACACCATATATTTT	CASSEARGLSGNTIYF
TRBD1	TRBV25-1	NA	TRBJ2-1	TGTGCCAGCAGTCAAATCGGACAGGGATCCTACAATGAGCAGTTCTTC	CASSQIGQGSYNEQFF
NA	TRBV2	NA	TRBJ2-7	TGTGCCAGCAGTGAAGCAACAGGGAGGATGGAGCAGTACTTC	CASSEATGRMEQYF
NA	TRBV18	NA	TRBJ2-3	TGTGCCAGCTCACCAGACAGCACCGCAGATACGCAGTATTTT	CASSPDSTADTQYF
NA	TRBV27	few	TRBJ1-1	TGTGCCAGCAGTTTAAAGCCAGGGTGGGACACTGAAGCTTTCTTT	CASSLKPGWDTEAFF
TRBD1	TRBV6-1	NA	TRBJ2-4	TGTGCCAGCAGTGACCGGGACAGCGGAGCCAAAAACATTCAGTACTTC	CASSDRDSGAKNIQYF